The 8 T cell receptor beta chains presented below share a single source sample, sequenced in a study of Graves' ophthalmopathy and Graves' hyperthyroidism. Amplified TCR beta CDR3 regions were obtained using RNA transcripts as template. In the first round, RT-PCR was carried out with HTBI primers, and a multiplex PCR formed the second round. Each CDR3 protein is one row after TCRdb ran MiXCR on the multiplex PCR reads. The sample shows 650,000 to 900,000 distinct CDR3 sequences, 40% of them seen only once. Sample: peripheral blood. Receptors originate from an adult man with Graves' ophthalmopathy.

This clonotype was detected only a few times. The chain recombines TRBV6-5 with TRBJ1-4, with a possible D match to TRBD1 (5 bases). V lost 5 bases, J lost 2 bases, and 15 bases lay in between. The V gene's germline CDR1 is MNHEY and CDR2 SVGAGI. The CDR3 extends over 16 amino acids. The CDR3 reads CASSTDTSSTNEKLFF. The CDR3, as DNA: TGTGCCAGCAGTACGGACACCTCGAGCACTAATGAAAAACTGTTTTTT.

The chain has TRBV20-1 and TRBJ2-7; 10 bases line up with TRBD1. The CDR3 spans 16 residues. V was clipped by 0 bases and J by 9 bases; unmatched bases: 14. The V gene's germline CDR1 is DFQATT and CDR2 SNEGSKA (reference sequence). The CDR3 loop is CSAREDPGQGTVRQYF. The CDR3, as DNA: TGCAGTGCTAGAGAAGATCCGGGACAGGGGACCGTTCGGCAGTACTTC.

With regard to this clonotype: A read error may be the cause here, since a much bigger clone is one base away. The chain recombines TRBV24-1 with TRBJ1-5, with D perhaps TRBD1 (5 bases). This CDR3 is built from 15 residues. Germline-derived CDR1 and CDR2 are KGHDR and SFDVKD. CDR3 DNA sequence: TGTGCCAGCAGTTTCCGAGGTCAGGGACTTCAGCCCCAGCATTTT. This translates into CASSFRGQGLQPQHF.

The CDR3 bases are TGCAGCGTTCTGGGCAGGGCGGCAGAGACCCAGTACTTC. It encodes CSVLGRAAETQYF. This sequence joins TRBV29-1 and TRBJ2-5; D perhaps matches TRBD1 (5 bases). CDR3 length: 13 residues. The germline CDR1 and CDR2 sequences are SQVTM and ANQGSEA. V was shortened by 5 bases and J by 4 bases, with 14 bases between the two germline ends. The full variable domain, completed using reference TRBV29-1 and TRBJ2-5, is SAVISQKPSRDICQRGTSLTIQCQVDSQVTMMFWYRQQPGQSLTLIATANQGSEATYESGFVIDKFPISRPNLTFSTLTVSNMSPEDSSIYLCSVLGRAAETQYFGPGTRLLVL.

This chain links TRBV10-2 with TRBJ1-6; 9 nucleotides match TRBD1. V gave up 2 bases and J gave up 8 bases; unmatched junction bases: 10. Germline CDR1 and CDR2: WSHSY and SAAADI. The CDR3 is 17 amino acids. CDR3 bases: TGCGCCAGCAGTGAGCGAACCCCCCGGGACAGGGATTCACCCCTCCACTTT. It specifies CASSERTPRDRDSPLHF.

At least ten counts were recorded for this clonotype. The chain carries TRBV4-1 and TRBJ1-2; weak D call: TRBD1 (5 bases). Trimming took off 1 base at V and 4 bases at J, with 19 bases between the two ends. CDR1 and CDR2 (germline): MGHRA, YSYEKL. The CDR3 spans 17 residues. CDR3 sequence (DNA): TGCGCCAGCAGCCAAGTAAGTCCGGACACCTCGGGCTATGGCTACACCTTC. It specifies CASSQVSPDTSGYGYTF.

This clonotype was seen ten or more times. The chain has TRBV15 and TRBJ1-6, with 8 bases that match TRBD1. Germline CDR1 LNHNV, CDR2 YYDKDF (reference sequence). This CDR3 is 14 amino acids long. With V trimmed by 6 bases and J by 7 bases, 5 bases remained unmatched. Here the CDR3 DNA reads TGTGCCACCAGTGTGGACAGGGAAAATTCACCCCTCCACTTT. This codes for CATSVDRENSPLHF.

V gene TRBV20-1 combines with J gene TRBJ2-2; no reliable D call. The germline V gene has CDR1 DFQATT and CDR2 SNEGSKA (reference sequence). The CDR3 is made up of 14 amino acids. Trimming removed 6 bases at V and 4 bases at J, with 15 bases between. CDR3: CSASPLHVTGELFF. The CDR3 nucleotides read TGCAGTGCGAGTCCCCTTCATGTCACCGGGGAGCTGTTTTTT.